The source of this T cell receptor beta chain is a study of OX40 agonist ivuxolimab in advanced cancers. Study-level background: Partial responses, seen in three patients, involved one hepatocellular carcinoma and two cutaneous melanomas. Findings and caveats of the study: It was also the case that some nonresponders had low normalized T-cell clonal expansion.

The CDR3 covers 15 residues. Between the trimmed V and J ends, which lost 4 bases and 0 bases, there was a span of 10 bases. The germline V gene has CDR1 SGHVS and CDR2 FNYEAQ. Patients with a history of autoimmune disease or on systemic immunosuppression were excluded. Concerning this clone itself: Its antigen is still unknown.

This table comes from immunoSEQ multiplex PCR, and its TCRdb copy is limited to in-frame clones, with some not included. Here the sample spans about 49,000 clones, about 86% being singletons. This TCR derives from an adult with an advanced solid tumor such as melanoma, head and neck, liver or kidney cancer. The starting material was CD4+ or CD8+ T cells sorted from blood, obtained in a trial of the OX40 agonist ivuxolimab. The chain combines TRBV7-6 with TRBJ2-1; no definite D call. The CDR3 protein is CASSSTTSSYNEQFF. Written as DNA, the CDR3 is TGTGCCAGCAGCTCAACGACAAGCTCCTACAATGAGCAGTTCTTC.